The entry that follows covers one T cell receptor (beta chain) sequence. Its antigen specificity is not known. No much larger clone is present one base from it, and per-base qualities are unavailable. Participants in the prospective study were aged roughly 18 to 89 years, lived in over 20 United States geographic areas, and enrolled through a virtual design. In the prospective study, participants were assigned to cohorts based on the clinical history participants reported in a screening survey and a study questionnaire. Exposed participants had been in contact with someone with a PCR-confirmed or clinician-diagnosed COVID-19 case within 2 weeks of study entry. Mobile phlebotomists in the prospective study collected whole blood, serum and a nasopharyngeal or oropharyngeal swab from every participant. Additional blood draws and questionnaires over a 2-month period could optionally be provided by prospective study participants. Blood samples from the prospective study were shipped frozen or at room temperature prior to DNA extraction.

The data were taken from a study of blood T cell repertoires in COVID-19 (dated by TCRdb to the early 2020s). Study-wide context: Samples from collaborators originated in the United States, Italy and Spain and spanned both the acute and convalescent phases of COVID-19. The repertoires were released in a freely available public database meant as a resource for research on the immune response to SARS-CoV-2. The material from the prospective study consisted of cDNA or gDNA derived from T cells, B-cell-depleted T cells, or PBMCs. Subjects who had been exposed to COVID-19, were actively infected with it, or had recovered from it provided the deeply sampled blood TCRbeta repertoires that made up the dataset. Nearly every sample came with metadata listing a de-identified subject ID, COVID-19 status, age in years and sex. Samples were obtained from the ongoing ImmuneRACE study (first 160 participants) and from 1,254 subjects provided by 6 global collaborators. Where available, HLA class I and class II types were taken from metadata supplied by the sample provider and were not determined by assay-based typing. Results and caveats for the whole study, not just this receptor: How much clinical and demographic metadata was included differed by source and by participant, and the metadata was provided uncurated.

TCRbeta CDR3 regions were amplified from genomic DNA by means of the immunoSEQ Assay, a bias-controlled multiplex PCR. The study's own analysis went as follows. The number of nucleated cells in each sample was estimated from the amplification of reference gene primers within the assay. Sequence reads were collapsed and filtered to measure the absolute abundance of every unique TCRbeta CDR3 rearrangement. For each sample, productive Simpson clonality was calculated as the square root of Simpson's diversity index across productive rearrangements. TCRdb re-hosts the immuneACCESS table, in-frame sequences only. Its copies lack some clones; in the studies checked, an unresolved V gene accounts for under half of them, and the cause for the rest is not known. The V and J calls and clone size come from that table; D and trimming were worked out from the DNA. A total of more than 250,000 clones appear in this sample, roughly 80% of them only once. The ten top clones hold roughly 4.7% of the sample.

CDR3 length: 17 amino acids, cysteine to phenylalanine. CDR3 DNA only is kept here, 51 bases in frame from base 1. The germline V gene gives CDR1 as KGHSH and CDR2 as LQKENI. Unmatched junction bases come to 7, with V trimmed by 6 bases and J by 1 base. Sequencing was done on a sample of PBMCs or T cells enriched from blood (not recorded which). This TCR derives from a man aged 35 to 55 who had been exposed to COVID-19. The chain uses TRBV18 and TRBJ2-2; 11 of the junction bases match TRBD2. Here is the DNA: TGTGCCAGCTCCCTATCTACTAGCGGGAGGAACACCGGGGAGCTGTTTTTT. Its protein reads: CASSLSTSGRNTGELFF.